Listed below are T cell receptor beta chains from one sample, sequenced in a study of identical twins. TCRdb independently ran MiXCR on the 5' RACE reads; one entry per CDR3 protein. The profile shows 550,000 to 700,000 distinct CDR3 sequences, 20% to 25% of them singletons. This same sample was also taken into another study, of T cells expressing NK-cell markers.

Sequenced sample: PBMCs. The receptors shown here come from a woman aged 18 to 35 in good health. CDR3s include the opening cysteine and the closing phenylalanine or tryptophan. A D gene is named only where the DNA matches it firmly. Clone size is stated in some rows and not others, as once, few, many or a class when expanded.

cdr3_nt: TGCAGTGCATCAGGCAGGGATTCCGGGGAGCTGTTTTTT
cdr3_aa: CSASGRDSGELFF
j_call: TRBJ2-2
d_call: .
v_call: TRBV20-1
clone_size: .

cdr3_nt: TGTGCCAGCAGGAAGTCCGCCCAGGGCGTTGGGGGAGATACGCAGTATTTT
cdr3_aa: CASRKSAQGVGGDTQYF
j_call: TRBJ2-3
d_call: .
v_call: TRBV3-1
clone_size: .

cdr3_nt: TGTGCCAGCAGTCTTAGTGAGGCTCAGCCCCAGCATTTT
cdr3_aa: CASSLSEAQPQHF
j_call: TRBJ1-5
d_call: .
v_call: TRBV12-3/TRBV12-4
clone_size: many

cdr3_nt: TGTGCCAGCAGCCCGCTTGTCGCGGGAGGGTACAATGAGCAGTTCTTC
cdr3_aa: CASSPLVAGGYNEQFF
j_call: TRBJ2-1
d_call: TRBD2
v_call: TRBV7-6
clone_size: few

cdr3_nt: TGCAGTGCTAAAATGGTAACAGGACTGAACACTGAAGCTTTCTTT
cdr3_aa: CSAKMVTGLNTEAFF
j_call: TRBJ1-1
d_call: .
v_call: TRBV20-1
clone_size: few

cdr3_nt: TGCAGTGCCGGGTCGCGAATCAATGAGCAGTTCTTC
cdr3_aa: CSAGSRINEQFF
j_call: TRBJ2-1
d_call: .
v_call: TRBV20-1
clone_size: few

cdr3_nt: TGTGCCAGCAGCCCGGGGGACAGCTTAAACAAAAACATTCAGTACTTC
cdr3_aa: CASSPGDSLNKNIQYF
j_call: TRBJ2-4
d_call: .
v_call: TRBV7-9
clone_size: many

cdr3_nt: TGCGCCAGCAGCGCGGGTTTTGGTGTGGGGTTCTACGAGCAGTACTTC
cdr3_aa: CASSAGFGVGFYEQYF
j_call: TRBJ2-7
d_call: .
v_call: TRBV5-1
clone_size: many

cdr3_nt: TGCAGTGCTAGAGATCGAAGACTGGGCCCAACAGATACGCAGTATTTT
cdr3_aa: CSARDRRLGPTDTQYF
j_call: TRBJ2-3
d_call: .
v_call: TRBV20-1
clone_size: .

cdr3_nt: TGTGCCAGCAGCTTAGGGGCACAAGAGACCCAGTACTTC
cdr3_aa: CASSLGAQETQYF
j_call: TRBJ2-5
d_call: .
v_call: TRBV5-1
clone_size: many

cdr3_nt: TGTGCCAGCAGCCTACCGGGCCGGGTATATACGCAGTATTTT
cdr3_aa: CASSLPGRVYTQYF
j_call: TRBJ2-3
d_call: .
v_call: TRBV7-9
clone_size: once

cdr3_nt: TGTGCCAGCAGTCAGGGCGGCACTAGCGGGCCCTACGAGCAGTACTTC
cdr3_aa: CASSQGGTSGPYEQYF
j_call: TRBJ2-7
d_call: TRBD2
v_call: TRBV27
clone_size: .

cdr3_nt: TGTGCCAGCAGCTTAGACGGCGGTTCGAGGGAGCAGTACTTC
cdr3_aa: CASSLDGGSREQYF
j_call: TRBJ2-7
d_call: .
v_call: TRBV7-9
clone_size: once

cdr3_nt: TGCAGCGCTAGGAGGAGAATACAGTATTTT
cdr3_aa: CSARRRIQYF
j_call: TRBJ2-3
d_call: .
v_call: TRBV29-1
clone_size: .

cdr3_nt: TGTGCCAGCAGTTACGGTGCCTCCAATGAAAAACTGTTTTTT
cdr3_aa: CASSYGASNEKLFF
j_call: TRBJ1-4
d_call: .
v_call: TRBV6-5
clone_size: .

cdr3_nt: TGTGCCAGCAGCTTGCGACAGGGGAGGTTCCACGAGCAGTACTTC
cdr3_aa: CASSLRQGRFHEQYF
j_call: TRBJ2-7
d_call: TRBD1
v_call: TRBV5-4
clone_size: few

cdr3_nt: TGTGCCAGCAGCTTGGGAGGCCTTAGCGGTGGTTACGAGCAGTACTTC
cdr3_aa: CASSLGGLSGGYEQYF
j_call: TRBJ2-7
d_call: .
v_call: TRBV5-6
clone_size: few

cdr3_nt: TGTGCCACCAGCAGCTCAGGACACCCTGAAGAGACCCAGTACTTC
cdr3_aa: CATSSSGHPEETQYF
j_call: TRBJ2-5
d_call: .
v_call: TRBV15
clone_size: .

cdr3_nt: TGCAGTGCTTCGATGGGGTCATACGGCTACACCTTC
cdr3_aa: CSASMGSYGYTF
j_call: TRBJ1-2
d_call: .
v_call: TRBV20-1
clone_size: .

cdr3_nt: TGTGCCAGCAGCCCGGGGGGCCGGGGCACAGATACGCAGTATTTT
cdr3_aa: CASSPGGRGTDTQYF
j_call: TRBJ2-3
d_call: .
v_call: TRBV28
clone_size: .

cdr3_nt: TGTGCCAGCAGTTACGGGACAGGGTACGAGACCCAGTACTTC
cdr3_aa: CASSYGTGYETQYF
j_call: TRBJ2-5
d_call: TRBD1
v_call: TRBV6-5
clone_size: .

cdr3_nt: TGCAGTGCTAGAGACCCTTGGGCAGGGGGCTCCTACGAGCAGTACTTC
cdr3_aa: CSARDPWAGGSYEQYF
j_call: TRBJ2-7
d_call: TRBD1
v_call: TRBV20-1
clone_size: few

cdr3_nt: TGTGCCAGCAGCTTATTAGGGGGGGCAATCAATGAGCAGTTCTTC
cdr3_aa: CASSLLGGAINEQFF
j_call: TRBJ2-1
d_call: .
v_call: TRBV7-3
clone_size: .

cdr3_nt: TGTGCCAGCTCACCGCGGGACGCCGGGGTCCCCTACGAGCAGTACTTC
cdr3_aa: CASSPRDAGVPYEQYF
j_call: TRBJ2-7
d_call: .
v_call: TRBV18
clone_size: .

cdr3_nt: TGTGCCAGCAGCTTCCCCGGGACAAACTACGAGCAGTACTTC
cdr3_aa: CASSFPGTNYEQYF
j_call: TRBJ2-7
d_call: .
v_call: TRBV5-5
clone_size: few

cdr3_nt: TGTGCCAGTAGTATTGGCCGCAGCTCTGGGGCCAACGTCCTGACTTTC
cdr3_aa: CASSIGRSSGANVLTF
j_call: TRBJ2-6
d_call: .
v_call: TRBV19
clone_size: .

cdr3_nt: TGCAGTGCGCCCACCCTCCAGCATAGGGGGGGTACAGATACGCAGTATTTT
cdr3_aa: CSAPTLQHRGGTDTQYF
j_call: TRBJ2-3
d_call: .
v_call: TRBV20-1
clone_size: few

cdr3_nt: TGTGCCAGCAGCCAAGATACGGACGTTTATCAGCCCCAGCATTTT
cdr3_aa: CASSQDTDVYQPQHF
j_call: TRBJ1-5
d_call: .
v_call: TRBV3-1
clone_size: many

cdr3_nt: TGTGCCAGCAGCTTGTCTCATACAGAAGAGCAGTACTTC
cdr3_aa: CASSLSHTEEQYF
j_call: TRBJ2-7
d_call: .
v_call: TRBV5-5
clone_size: few

cdr3_nt: TGTGCCAGCAGTTCCCAGGGGACCCAGTACTTC
cdr3_aa: CASSSQGTQYF
j_call: TRBJ2-5
d_call: .
v_call: TRBV12-3/TRBV12-4
clone_size: many

cdr3_nt: TGCAGTGCTAGAGATTTCTCTAGCGGGAGAGCTATTATATACTACGAGCAGTACTTC
cdr3_aa: CSARDFSSGRAIIYYEQYF
j_call: TRBJ2-7
d_call: TRBD2
v_call: TRBV20-1
clone_size: once

cdr3_nt: TGTGCCAGCAGTTACGCAGGGGTTGGGGCCAACGTCCTGACTTTC
cdr3_aa: CASSYAGVGANVLTF
j_call: TRBJ2-6
d_call: .
v_call: TRBV6-5
clone_size: once

cdr3_nt: TGTGCCAGCAGGCGGCGGGGGCCCCAGCATTTT
cdr3_aa: CASRRRGPQHF
j_call: TRBJ1-5
d_call: .
v_call: TRBV12-3/TRBV12-4
clone_size: .

cdr3_nt: TGTGCCAGCAGCTTAGCGCCAATAGGGCAGTATTTT
cdr3_aa: CASSLAPIGQYF
j_call: TRBJ2-3
d_call: .
v_call: TRBV7-2
clone_size: .

cdr3_nt: TGTGCCAGCAGCTTAGTCTCCGGGGGAAACGAGCAGTACTTC
cdr3_aa: CASSLVSGGNEQYF
j_call: TRBJ2-7
d_call: .
v_call: TRBV7-9
clone_size: .

cdr3_nt: TGTGCCAGCAGTTACTCGAATCGTGTAGATGAGCAGTTCTTC
cdr3_aa: CASSYSNRVDEQFF
j_call: TRBJ2-1
d_call: .
v_call: TRBV6-5
clone_size: few

cdr3_nt: TGTGCCAGCACTACCTTGGGAATGGGTAATGAAAAACTGTTTTTT
cdr3_aa: CASTTLGMGNEKLFF
j_call: TRBJ1-4
d_call: .
v_call: TRBV6-1
clone_size: many

cdr3_nt: TGCAGCGTTCTTCGGGCAGGGAGGTACGAGCAGTACTTC
cdr3_aa: CSVLRAGRYEQYF
j_call: TRBJ2-7
d_call: .
v_call: TRBV29-1
clone_size: few